This TCR beta chain is from a study of CD8 T cells in Susac syndrome. At the level of the study: Treatment status at blood draw for the Susac syndrome patients was therapy-naive, corticosteroids, or intravenous immunoglobulin alone.

With random hexamers, reverse transcription was performed on about 0.5 to 1 ug of RNA. TCRdb used MiXCR to reprocess the immunoSEQ multiplex PCR reads, holding one entry per CDR3 protein. The sample lists 150,000 to 200,000 distinct CDR3 sequences; 85% to 95% were seen once. The CDR3 has 13 amino acids. V lost 3 bases, J lost 1 base, and 1 base stayed unmatched. Germline-derived CDR1 and CDR2 are GTSNPN and SVGIG (reference sequence). As concerns this clonotype: Its antigen is as yet unknown.

Whole-study findings and limits: Among people with Susac, CD8+ clonal expansion was greatest in TEMRA cells and active patients.

The sample consisted of CD8+ T cells from PBMCs. The receptor's source is a human donor with Susac syndrome. The V and J genes are TRBV30 and TRBJ2-5; 8 positions match TRBD2. CDR3 in DNA: TGTGCCTGGAGCGGGGGGGTCCAAGAGACCCAGTACTTC. Translated, it gives CAWSGGVQETQYF.